A selection of T cell receptor beta chains follows, all from one sample in a study of cytomegalovirus exposure and HLA in healthy donors. Generated by immunoSEQ multiplex PCR, the TCRdb table keeps only in-frame clones and is missing some. The table for this sample gives approximately 60,000 clones. Sequenced input: PBMCs. These receptors came from a man aged 25-45 years in good health and CMV-seropositive. CDR3s include the opening cysteine and the closing phenylalanine or tryptophan. D genes are given only for firm matches. Size is stated for part of the rows, as once, few or many counts, or as a class when the clone is expanded.

CDR3 DNA: TGCAGCGTTGAAGATCGGGGTCTGACAGGGGGGGGTTACGAGCAGTACTTC
CDR3 protein: CSVEDRGLTGGGYEQYF
clone size: .
J gene: TRBJ2-7
D gene: TRBD1
V gene: TRBV29-1

CDR3 DNA: TGTGCCAGCAGTGTGAAGGGGAACGAGCAGTACTTC
CDR3 protein: CASSVKGNEQYF
clone size: .
J gene: TRBJ2-7
D gene: .
V gene: TRBV6-4

CDR3 DNA: TGTGCCAGCAGCCCTGTTGAAAAACTGTTTTTT
CDR3 protein: CASSPVEKLFF
clone size: .
J gene: TRBJ1-4
D gene: .
V gene: TRBV5-8

CDR3 DNA: TGTGCCAGCAGCCACGGGGCCCAGCGGGAGAGCGATGAGCAGTTCTTC
CDR3 protein: CASSHGAQRESDEQFF
clone size: .
J gene: TRBJ2-1
D gene: TRBD2
V gene: TRBV4-2

CDR3 DNA: TGCAGCGTTGATGCGAGTGAGCAGTTCTTC
CDR3 protein: CSVDASEQFF
clone size: .
J gene: TRBJ2-1
D gene: .
V gene: TRBV29-1

CDR3 DNA: TGTGCCAGTAGTATTCTTTCACTCGGCACAGATACGCAGTATTTT
CDR3 protein: CASSILSLGTDTQYF
clone size: .
J gene: TRBJ2-3
D gene: .
V gene: TRBV19

CDR3 DNA: TGTGCCAGTAGTATCATCCTAAACTATGGCTACACCTTC
CDR3 protein: CASSIILNYGYTF
clone size: .
J gene: TRBJ1-2
D gene: .
V gene: TRBV19

CDR3 DNA: TGTGCCAGCAGTGAGCAGGGGGCCTATGGCTACACCTTC
CDR3 protein: CASSEQGAYGYTF
clone size: .
J gene: TRBJ1-2
D gene: TRBD1
V gene: TRBV25-1

CDR3 DNA: TGTGCCAGAAGGGCAGGGGACGAGCAGTACTTC
CDR3 protein: CARRAGDEQYF
clone size: .
J gene: TRBJ2-7
D gene: .
V gene: TRBV5-3

CDR3 DNA: TGTGCCAGCAGGGGCGGGAGCAGATACGAGCAGTACTTC
CDR3 protein: CASRGGSRYEQYF
clone size: .
J gene: TRBJ2-7
D gene: TRBD2
V gene: TRBV2

CDR3 DNA: TGCGCCAGCAGCCCACGGCGGTTAGTTGGAGAGCAGTTCTTC
CDR3 protein: CASSPRRLVGEQFF
clone size: .
J gene: TRBJ2-1
D gene: .
V gene: TRBV4-1

CDR3 DNA: TGCGCCAGCAGTGTCACCCGCGGCTCCTACGAGCAGTACTTC
CDR3 protein: CASSVTRGSYEQYF
clone size: .
J gene: TRBJ2-7
D gene: .
V gene: TRBV5-1

CDR3 DNA: TGTGCCAGCAGTGAATTAAAGGGGGCAATCACTGAAGCTTTCTTT
CDR3 protein: CASSELKGAITEAFF
clone size: .
J gene: TRBJ1-1
D gene: TRBD1
V gene: TRBV25-1

CDR3 DNA: TGTGCCAGTAGTATAGGAGCGGAAGAGACCCAGTACTTC
CDR3 protein: CASSIGAEETQYF
clone size: .
J gene: TRBJ2-5
D gene: .
V gene: TRBV19

CDR3 DNA: TGCGCCAGCAGTCCCGGGACAGGGGGCAGTCGCTACGAGCAGTACTTC
CDR3 protein: CASSPGTGGSRYEQYF
clone size: .
J gene: TRBJ2-7
D gene: TRBD1
V gene: TRBV4-1

CDR3 DNA: TGTGCCAGCACGGTCCGACAGGGAAGAGGCGAGCAGTACTTC
CDR3 protein: CASTVRQGRGEQYF
clone size: .
J gene: TRBJ2-7
D gene: TRBD1
V gene: TRBV5-4

CDR3 DNA: TGTGCCAGCAGCCAAGGACTAGCGGGCCCCTACGAGCAGTACTTC
CDR3 protein: CASSQGLAGPYEQYF
clone size: .
J gene: TRBJ2-7
D gene: TRBD2
V gene: TRBV4-1

CDR3 DNA: TGTGCCTGGACCAGTCCGGTGACAGAAAAAGATACGCAGTATTTT
CDR3 protein: CAWTSPVTEKDTQYF
clone size: .
J gene: TRBJ2-3
D gene: .
V gene: TRBV30

CDR3 DNA: TGTGCCAGCAGCCAAGATACCGGGACTATCCAGACCTATGAGCAGTTCTTC
CDR3 protein: CASSQDTGTIQTYEQFF
clone size: medium-sized
J gene: TRBJ2-1
D gene: TRBD2
V gene: TRBV4-2

CDR3 DNA: TGCGCCAGCAGCTTGAGGGGCGCTGAGCAGTTCTTC
CDR3 protein: CASSLRGAEQFF
clone size: .
J gene: TRBJ2-1
D gene: .
V gene: TRBV5-1

CDR3 DNA: TGTGCCAGCTCCCCCGTCCAGGTGAACACTGAAGCTTTCTTT
CDR3 protein: CASSPVQVNTEAFF
clone size: .
J gene: TRBJ1-1
D gene: .
V gene: TRBV18

CDR3 DNA: TGTGCCAGCAGGTCAGGGGATCAGCCCCAGCATTTT
CDR3 protein: CASRSGDQPQHF
clone size: .
J gene: TRBJ1-5
D gene: .
V gene: TRBV6-5

CDR3 DNA: TGTGCCACCAGCCCAAAACAGGGGTTGAACACTGAAGCTTTCTTT
CDR3 protein: CATSPKQGLNTEAFF
clone size: .
J gene: TRBJ1-1
D gene: TRBD1
V gene: TRBV15

CDR3 DNA: TGTGCCAGCTCACCAAATAATCTCGGGAGCACTGAAGCTTTCTTT
CDR3 protein: CASSPNNLGSTEAFF
clone size: .
J gene: TRBJ1-1
D gene: .
V gene: TRBV18

CDR3 DNA: TGCAGTGCCAGACTCAATGAGCAGTTCTTC
CDR3 protein: CSARLNEQFF
clone size: .
J gene: TRBJ2-1
D gene: .
V gene: TRBV20-1

CDR3 DNA: TGTGCCATCAGTCCTACAGGGTCCCAAGAGACCCAGTACTTC
CDR3 protein: CAISPTGSQETQYF
clone size: .
J gene: TRBJ2-5
D gene: .
V gene: TRBV10-3

CDR3 DNA: TGTGCCAGCAGCTTGGGACTAGCGGGAGGTACCGGGGAGCTGTTTTTT
CDR3 protein: CASSLGLAGGTGELFF
clone size: .
J gene: TRBJ2-2
D gene: TRBD2
V gene: TRBV5-6